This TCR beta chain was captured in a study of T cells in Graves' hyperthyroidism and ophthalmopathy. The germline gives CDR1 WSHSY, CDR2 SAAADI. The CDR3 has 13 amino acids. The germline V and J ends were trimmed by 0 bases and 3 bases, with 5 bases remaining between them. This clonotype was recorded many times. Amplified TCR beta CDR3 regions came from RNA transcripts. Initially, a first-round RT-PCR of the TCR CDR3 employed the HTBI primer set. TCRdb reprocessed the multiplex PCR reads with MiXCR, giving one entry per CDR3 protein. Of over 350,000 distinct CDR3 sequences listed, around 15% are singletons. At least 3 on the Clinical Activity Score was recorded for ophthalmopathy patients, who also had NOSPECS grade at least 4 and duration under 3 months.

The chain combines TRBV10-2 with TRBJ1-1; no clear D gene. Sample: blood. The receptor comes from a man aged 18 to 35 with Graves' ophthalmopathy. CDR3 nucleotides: TGCGCCAGCAGTGAGTCGGGATACACTGAAGCTTTCTTT. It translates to CASSESGYTEAFF.